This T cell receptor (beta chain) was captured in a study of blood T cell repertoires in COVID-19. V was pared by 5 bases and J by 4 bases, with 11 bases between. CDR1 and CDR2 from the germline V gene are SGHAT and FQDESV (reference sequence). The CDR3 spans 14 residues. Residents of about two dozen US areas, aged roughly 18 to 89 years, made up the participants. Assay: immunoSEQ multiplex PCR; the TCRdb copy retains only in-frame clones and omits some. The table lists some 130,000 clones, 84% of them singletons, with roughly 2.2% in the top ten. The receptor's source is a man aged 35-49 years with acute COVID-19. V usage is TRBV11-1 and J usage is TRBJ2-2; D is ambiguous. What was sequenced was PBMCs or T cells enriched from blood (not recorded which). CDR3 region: CASSPPIGTGELFF. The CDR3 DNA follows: TGTGCCAGCAGCCCTCCGATCGGCACCGGGGAGCTGTTTTTT.